These T cell receptor beta chains were read from a single sample in a study of blood T cell repertoires in COVID-19. Generated by immunoSEQ multiplex PCR, the TCRdb table keeps only in-frame clones and is missing some. In the table there are around 100,000 clones, 91% of which are singletons. Specimen: peripheral blood. The source of these receptors is a human donor with active COVID-19. The donor label of this sample is uncertain. Each CDR3 is given with its conserved first and last residue. Each record gives: V gene, J gene, D gene, clone size, CDR3 length, CDR3 DNA, CDR3 protein. The D gene is left open where the match is weak. Size values are once, few and many counts, or a class for expanded clones, and some rows have none.

V: TRBV21-1
J: TRBJ1-1
D: .
size: .
length: 18
DNA: TGTGCCAGCAGCAAAGCGCTTTGCAGGGGGCCTCTTTACACTGAAGCTTTCTTT
CDR3: CASSKALCRGPLYTEAFF

V: TRBV5-5
J: TRBJ1-5
D: .
size: .
length: 15
DNA: TGTGCCAGCAGCCCGTCCCGTAGCCTCAATCAGCCCCAGCATTTT
CDR3: CASSPSRSLNQPQHF

V: TRBV12-3/TRBV12-4
J: TRBJ1-1
D: TRBD1
size: .
length: 13
DNA: TGTGCCAGCAGTGCGGACAGGGGGCTTGTGGCTTTCTTT
CDR3: CASSADRGLVAFF

V: TRBV3-1/TRBV3-2
J: TRBJ1-1
D: .
size: once
length: 12
DNA: TGTGCCAGCAGCCAAGTAGAAGAGAAAGCTTTCTTT
CDR3: CASSQVEEKAFF

V: TRBV27
J: TRBJ1-4
D: .
size: .
length: 16
DNA: TGTGCCAGCAGTTTGGTACCCGGACAGCTTAATGAAAAACTGTTTTTT
CDR3: CASSLVPGQLNEKLFF

V: TRBV4-1
J: TRBJ2-7
D: .
size: .
length: 13
DNA: TGCGCCAGCAGCCAGGGACTGTTCTACGAGCAGTACTTC
CDR3: CASSQGLFYEQYF

V: TRBV7-2
J: TRBJ1-2
D: .
size: .
length: 12
DNA: TGTGCCAGCAGCGCACAGGGTTATGGCTACACCTTC
CDR3: CASSAQGYGYTF

V: TRBV6-1
J: TRBJ2-5
D: .
size: .
length: 14
DNA: TGTGCCAGCAGTGATAAATTTTCGGGAGAGACCCAGTACTTC
CDR3: CASSDKFSGETQYF

V: TRBV6-6
J: TRBJ1-6
D: TRBD1
size: .
length: 15
DNA: TGTGCCAGCAGTAAACAGGGGATTACTGATTCACCCCTCCACTTT
CDR3: CASSKQGITDSPLHF

V: TRBV4-3
J: TRBJ1-1
D: TRBD1
size: .
length: 15
DNA: TGCGCCAGCAGCCAAGATGGTACAGGGGTTAATGAAGCTTTCTTT
CDR3: CASSQDGTGVNEAFF

V: TRBV10-3
J: TRBJ2-2
D: TRBD1
size: .
length: 19
DNA: TGTGCCATCAGTGTCACGATGACTGCAGGGGGCTCTTGGCCCGGGGAGCTGTTTTTT
CDR3: CAISVTMTAGGSWPGELFF

V: TRBV5-1
J: TRBJ1-1
D: TRBD1
size: .
length: 16
DNA: TGCGCCAGCAGCTTGCGAACAGGGGGCTGGGGCACTGAAGCTTTCTTT
CDR3: CASSLRTGGWGTEAFF

V: TRBV7-9
J: TRBJ1-3
D: .
size: few
length: 16
DNA: TGTGCCAGCAGGACCCTATCGGGGGACTCTGGAAACACCATATATTTT
CDR3: CASRTLSGDSGNTIYF

V: TRBV6-1
J: TRBJ2-3
D: TRBD2
size: .
length: 17
DNA: TGTGCCAGCAGTGGGTGGACTAGCGGGGGAGGCCGAGATACGCAGTATTTT
CDR3: CASSGWTSGGGRDTQYF

V: TRBV19
J: TRBJ2-5
D: TRBD1
size: .
length: 19
DNA: TGTGCCAGTAGTTCTGCCTTGGACAGGGGTATTTTGGAAGGGGAGACCCAGTACTTC
CDR3: CASSSALDRGILEGETQYF

V: TRBV15
J: TRBJ2-1
D: TRBD2
size: once
length: 15
DNA: TGTGCCACCAGCCGAAAGACGGACGGGGGGGATGAGCAGTTCTTC
CDR3: CATSRKTDGGDEQFF

V: TRBV5-6
J: TRBJ1-2
D: TRBD1
size: .
length: 14
DNA: TGTGCCAGCAACCAAAGACAGGGGGCATATGGCTACACCTTC
CDR3: CASNQRQGAYGYTF

V: TRBV11-3
J: TRBJ2-1
D: .
size: .
length: 18
DNA: TGTGCCAGCAGCTTAGGGGGCCCCCAGGTAAATCCCTACAATGAGCAGTTCTTC
CDR3: CASSLGGPQVNPYNEQFF

V: TRBV19
J: TRBJ2-5
D: .
size: .
length: 14
DNA: TGTGCCAGTAGGGGGGAGGAGACCCAAGAGACCCAGTACTTC
CDR3: CASRGEETQETQYF